This TCR beta chain stems from a study of blood T cell repertoires in COVID-19. In the study overall: Sites in the United States, Italy and Spain provided acute and convalescent COVID-19 samples.

The J segment lost 4 bases and the V segment lost 3 bases, leaving 5 bases of the junction unmatched. This CDR3 has 16 amino acids. CDR1 SGHRS and CDR2 YFSETQ come from the germline V gene. Produced via immunoSEQ multiplex PCR; TCRdb's table is partial and in-frame only. This table has around 80,000 clones, about 83% appearing once. The rearrangement uses TRBV5-1 and TRBJ2-5, with 14 bases identical to TRBD2. The TCR comes from a woman of 80 years or more with acute or convalescent COVID-19. The sequencing input was peripheral blood. CDR3 in DNA: TGCGCCAGCAGCTCGGGACTAGCGGGAGAAGGAGAGACCCAGTACTTC. Its protein is CASSSGLAGEGETQYF. The full variable domain, its missing parts supplied by reference TRBV5-1 and TRBJ2-5, is KAGVTQTPRYLIKTRGQQVTLSCSPISGHRSVSWYQQTPGQGLQFLFEYFSETQRNKGNFPGRFSGRQFSNSRSEMNVSTLELGDSALYLCASSSGLAGEGETQYFGPGTRLLVL.